Each of the 15 T cell receptor beta chains below was sequenced from the same sample in a study of cytomegalovirus exposure and HLA in healthy donors. A multiplex PCR was run with 60 Vbeta primers and 13 Jbeta primers. TCRdb's table, derived via immunoSEQ multiplex PCR, lists solely in-frame clones and lacks some. The repertoire has about 190,000 clones, about 76% of them found once; the top ten carry roughly 1.4%. The sequencing input was PBMCs. These receptors were taken from a woman in her forties or fifties in good health and CMV-seronegative.

This chain uses TRBV25-1 with TRBJ2-2; unclear D gene. The CDR3 is 13 residues long. V was clipped by 0 bases and J by 7 bases, with 6 bases between them. The germline CDR1 and CDR2 sequences are MGHDK and SYGVNS. In nucleotides, the CDR3 is TGTGCCAGCAGTGAATATATTGTCGGGGAGCTGTTTTTT. Protein sequence: CASSEYIVGELFF.

The chain has TRBV27 and TRBJ2-3; 9 bases are shared with TRBD1. The trim removed 5 bases at V and 4 bases at J, leaving 19 bases unmatched. The CDR3 covers 19 residues. Germline V lookup: CDR1 MNHEY, CDR2 SMNVEV (reference sequence). DNA for the CDR3: TGTGCCAGCAGTCTACGAATAACTACCGGGACAGGGCGCCCAGATACGCAGTATTTT. Translated: CASSLRITTGTGRPDTQYF.

This chain joins TRBV4-3 and TRBJ2-1, with 13 bases matching TRBD2. Germline values: CDR1 LGHNA, CDR2 YSLEER. The CDR3 sequence is 17 residues long. Unmatched junction bases numbered 10, after V lost 3 bases and J lost 8 bases. The CDR3 protein is CASSQDETSGRFDEQFF. CDR3 nucleotide sequence: TGCGCCAGCAGCCAGGACGAGACTAGCGGGAGGTTTGATGAGCAGTTCTTC.

This chain joins TRBV5-4 and TRBJ1-2; 7 bases are a match to TRBD1. The CDR3 extends over 15 amino acids. With V trimmed by 3 bases and J by 2 bases, 7 bases remained unmatched. Germline assignment: CDR1 SGHNT and CDR2 YYREEE (reference sequence). CDR3 sequence (DNA): TGTGCCAGCAGCTCGGGGGGGACAGCCAACTATGGCTACACCTTC. Protein sequence: CASSSGGTANYGYTF.

V and J are TRBV7-9 and TRBJ2-2; a weak D match, TRBD2 (5 bases). This CDR3 contains 15 residues. V shed 5 bases and J shed 4 bases, with 14 bases lying between them. Germline CDR1 SEHNR, CDR2 FQNEAQ (reference sequence). The CDR3 is CASSPGGSGTGELFF. The CDR3 DNA sequence: TGTGCCAGCAGCCCAGGTGGGAGCGGCACCGGGGAGCTGTTTTTT.

In this sample, this clone turned up once. The chain links TRBV25-1 to TRBJ2-7, with a tentative D call TRBD1 (6 bases). The ends were cut back, 1 base at V and 7 bases at J, with 14 bases in the middle. The CDR3 sequence is 14 residues long. Germline loops: CDR1 MGHDK, CDR2 SYGVNS. The CDR3 loop reads CASSESGTPGEQYF. The CDR3 region has the DNA TGTGCCAGCAGTGAATCCGGGACACCGGGAGAGCAGTACTTC.

This rearrangement joins TRBV7-2 to TRBJ1-2, with 9 bases that match TRBD1. The germline V gene has CDR1 SGHTA and CDR2 FQGNSA. The CDR3 runs to 16 residues. The V and J ends lost 5 bases and 4 bases, in that order; junction bases with no gene match: 11. CDR3 sequence (DNA): TGTGCCAGCAGCCCACAGGGGGCACGGGGCGGCTATGGCTACACCTTC. Encoded protein: CASSPQGARGGYGYTF. Full variable domain (rest looked up from reference TRBV7-2 and TRBJ1-2): GAGVSQSPSNKVTEKGKDVELRCDPISGHTALYWYRQSLGQGLEFLIYFQGNSAPDKSGLPSDRFSAERTGGSVSTLTIQRTQQEDSAVYLCASSPQGARGGYGYTFGSGTRLTVV.

The chain employs TRBV6-1 and TRBJ2-3, with 7 nucleotides matching TRBD2. The germline V gene has CDR1 MNHNS and CDR2 SASEGT. The CDR3 spans 13 residues. V trimming: 9 bases; J trimming: 3 bases; junction bases outside the gene matches: 6. The CDR3 loop is CASRSSGTDTQYF. CDR3 coding DNA: TGTGCCAGTCGCTCTAGCGGAACAGATACGCAGTATTTT.

The V call is TRBV5-1, the J call TRBJ2-7; 10 positions agree with TRBD1. The CDR3 has 15 residues. With 5 bases clipped from V and 6 bases from J, the junction kept 11 bases outside the gene matches. Germline V CDR1 and CDR2: SGHRS, YFSETQ. This CDR3 reads CASRRRTGGTSEQYF. As DNA, the CDR3 is TGCGCCAGCAGGAGGAGGACAGGGGGTACCTCCGAGCAGTACTTC. The variable domain in full, completed from reference TRBV5-1 and TRBJ2-7, reads KAGVTQTPRYLIKTRGQQVTLSCSPISGHRSVSWYQQTPGQGLQFLFEYFSETQRNKGNFPGRFSGRQFSNSRSEMNVSTLELGDSALYLCASRRRTGGTSEQYFGPGTRLTVT.

The chain recombines TRBV5-4 with TRBJ1-4, with D possibly matching TRBD1 (5 bases). Looked up from germline, CDR1 is SGHNT and CDR2 is YYREEE (reference sequence). The length of the CDR3 is 17 residues. V lost 4 bases to trimming and J lost 8 bases, with 24 bases between them. The chain's CDR3 is CASSVVPRGSGREKLFF. The DNA for the CDR3 is TGTGCCAGCAGCGTGGTCCCCCGGGGGAGCGGAAGGGAAAAACTGTTTTTT.

This rearrangement joins TRBV7-9 to TRBJ2-3; 12 bases line up with TRBD1. Trimming cost V 5 bases and J 3 bases; bases outside gene matches: 3. Germline-derived CDR1 and CDR2 are SEHNR and FQNEAQ (reference sequence). The CDR3 has 15 residues. The chain's CDR3 is CASSTGQGATDTQYF. CDR3 nucleotides: TGTGCCAGCAGCACGGGACAGGGGGCAACAGATACGCAGTATTTT.

In nucleotides, the CDR3 is TGCGCCAGCAGCTTGGATCGGGACAGGGACTCCACAAGCACAGATACGCAGTATTTT. It yields the protein CASSLDRDRDSTSTDTQYF. This chain links TRBV5-1 with TRBJ2-3; TRBD1 agrees at 9 bases. CDR3 length: 19 residues. Germline CDR1 is SGHRS and CDR2 is YFSETQ. The trim removed 0 bases at V and 0 bases at J, leaving 11 bases unmatched.

Here the CDR3 reads CASRGLDSYQETQYF. As DNA, the CDR3 is TGTGCCAGCAGGGGACTCGACAGCTACCAAGAGACCCAGTACTTC. The V call is TRBV2, the J call TRBJ2-5; D is perhaps TRBD2 (6 bases). Germline V lookup: CDR1 SNHLY, CDR2 FYNNEI. V was pared by 6 bases and J by 0 bases, with 14 bases between. The CDR3 runs 15 residues.

This chain joins TRBV11-3 and TRBJ2-3, with D unclear. Trimming pared 5 bases from V and 5 bases from J, leaving 11 bases between. The germline gives CDR1 SGHNT, CDR2 YENEEA. This CDR3 has 13 residues. The CDR3 nucleotides are TGTGCCAGCAGCGCCTCTAGGAAAGATACGCAGTATTTT. Its protein is CASSASRKDTQYF. Using reference TRBV11-3 and TRBJ2-3 for the parts outside the CDR3, the full variable domain is EAGVVQSPRYKIIEKKQPVAFWCNPISGHNTLYWYLQNLGQGPELLIRYENEEAVDDSQLPKDRFSAERLKGVDSTLKIQPAELGDSAVYLCASSASRKDTQYFGPGTRLTVL.

The rearrangement uses TRBV7-9 and TRBJ1-5, with TRBD1 matching over 7 bases. The CDR3 spans 18 residues. From germline, CDR1 is SEHNR and CDR2 FQNEAQ (reference sequence). V was pared by 4 bases and J by 3 bases, with 15 bases of the junction left unmatched. CDR3 sequence: CASSSPPDRNFPNQPQHF. CDR3 DNA: TGTGCCAGCAGCTCCCCTCCGGACAGGAACTTCCCCAATCAGCCCCAGCATTTT.